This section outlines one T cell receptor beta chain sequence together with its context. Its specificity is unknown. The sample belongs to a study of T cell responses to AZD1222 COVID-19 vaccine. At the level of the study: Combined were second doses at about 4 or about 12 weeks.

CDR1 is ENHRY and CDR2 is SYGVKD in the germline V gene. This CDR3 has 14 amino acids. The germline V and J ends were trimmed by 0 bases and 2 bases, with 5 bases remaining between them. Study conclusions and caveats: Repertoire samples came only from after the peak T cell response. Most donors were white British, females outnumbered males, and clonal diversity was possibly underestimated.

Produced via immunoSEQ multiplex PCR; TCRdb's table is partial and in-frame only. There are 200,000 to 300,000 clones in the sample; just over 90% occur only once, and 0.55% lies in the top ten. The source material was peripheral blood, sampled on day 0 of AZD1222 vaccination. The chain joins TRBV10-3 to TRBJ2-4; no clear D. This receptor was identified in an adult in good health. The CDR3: CAISESSSKNIQYF. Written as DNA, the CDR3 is TGTGCCATCAGTGAGTCAAGCTCCAAAAACATTCAGTACTTC.